This T cell receptor beta chain derives from a study of immune evolution from preneoplasia to lung adenocarcinoma. Whole-study context: HLA loss of heterozygosity: about 7% AIS, about 15% MIA, about 32% ADC, none AAH.

V was clipped by 7 bases and J by 3 bases; unmatched bases: 5. Germline lookup yields CDR1 MDHEN and CDR2 SYDVKM. The CDR3 consists of 13 residues. Generated by immunoSEQ multiplex PCR, the TCRdb table keeps only in-frame clones and is missing some. The table has 15,000 or so clones, approximately 86% seen once. Patient tissue came from resections in Japan or China, 2014–2017. This clone was detected only a few times. This receptor was identified in a person aged 65 to 85 with invasive lung adenocarcinoma. The rearrangement joins TRBV28 to TRBJ2-7; 8 nucleotides align to TRBD1. Sequenced sample: FFPE invasive lung adenocarcinoma tissue. The CDR3, as DNA: TGTGCCAGCACCCCGGGACAGGTCTACGAGCAGTACTTC. Protein: CASTPGQVYEQYF. Full variable domain (missing parts from reference TRBV28 and TRBJ2-7): DVKVTQSSRYLVKRTGEKVFLECVQDMDHENMFWYRQDPGLGLRLIYFSYDVKMKEKGDIPEGYSVSREKKERFSLILESASTNQTSMYLCASTPGQVYEQYFGPGTRLTVT.